This TCR beta chain comes out of a study of blood T cell repertoires in COVID-19. For the study at large: The analysed material was cDNA or gDNA that came from T cells, B-cell-depleted T cells, or PBMCs.

Per the authors' pipeline: Cell counts per sample came from amplifying reference gene primers. Produced via immunoSEQ multiplex PCR; TCRdb's table is partial and in-frame only. From that table come the V and J calls and clone size; the DNA was used to work out D and trimming. Seen here are about 220,000 clones, roughly 84% observed once, and the top ten hold over 1.5%. CDR1 and CDR2 (germline): SEHNR, FQNEAQ (reference sequence). Trimming at V came to 6 bases and at J to 6 bases, leaving 13 bases not matched to a gene. The CDR3 is made up of 15 amino acids. This TCR derives from a man in his forties with active or convalescent COVID-19. This chain links TRBV7-9 with TRBJ1-2; TRBD1 matches at 7 bases. Input material: peripheral blood. CDR3 region: CASSPTGEKGHGYTF. In nucleotides, the CDR3 is TGTGCCAGCAGTCCAACAGGGGAGAAAGGGCATGGCTACACCTTC.